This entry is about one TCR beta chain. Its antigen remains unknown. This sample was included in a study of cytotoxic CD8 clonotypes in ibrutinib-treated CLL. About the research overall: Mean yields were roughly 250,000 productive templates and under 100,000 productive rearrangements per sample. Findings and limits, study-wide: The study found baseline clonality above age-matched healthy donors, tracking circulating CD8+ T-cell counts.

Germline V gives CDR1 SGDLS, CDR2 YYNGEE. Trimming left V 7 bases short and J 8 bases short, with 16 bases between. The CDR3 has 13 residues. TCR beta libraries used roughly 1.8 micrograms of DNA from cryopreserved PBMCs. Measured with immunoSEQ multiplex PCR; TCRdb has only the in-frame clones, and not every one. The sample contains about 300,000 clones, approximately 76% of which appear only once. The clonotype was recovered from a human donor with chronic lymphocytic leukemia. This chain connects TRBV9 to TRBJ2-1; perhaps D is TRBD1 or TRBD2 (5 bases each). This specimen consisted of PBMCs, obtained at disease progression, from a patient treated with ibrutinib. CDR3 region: CASATGLDDEQFF. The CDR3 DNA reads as TGTGCCAGCGCTACGGGGCTCGACGATGAGCAGTTCTTC.